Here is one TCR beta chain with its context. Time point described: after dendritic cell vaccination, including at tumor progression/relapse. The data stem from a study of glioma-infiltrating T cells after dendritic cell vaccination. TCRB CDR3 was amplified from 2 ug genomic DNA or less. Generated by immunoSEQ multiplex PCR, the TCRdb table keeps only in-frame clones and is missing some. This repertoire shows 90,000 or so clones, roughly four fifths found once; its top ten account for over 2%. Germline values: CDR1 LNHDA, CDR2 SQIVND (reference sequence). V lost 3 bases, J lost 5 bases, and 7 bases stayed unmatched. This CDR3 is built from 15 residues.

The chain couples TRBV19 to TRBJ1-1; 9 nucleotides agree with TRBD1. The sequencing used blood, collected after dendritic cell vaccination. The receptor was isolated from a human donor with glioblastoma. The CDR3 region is CASSIIGGQGTEAFF. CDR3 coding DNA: TGTGCCAGTAGTATCATTGGGGGACAGGGTACTGAAGCTTTCTTT.